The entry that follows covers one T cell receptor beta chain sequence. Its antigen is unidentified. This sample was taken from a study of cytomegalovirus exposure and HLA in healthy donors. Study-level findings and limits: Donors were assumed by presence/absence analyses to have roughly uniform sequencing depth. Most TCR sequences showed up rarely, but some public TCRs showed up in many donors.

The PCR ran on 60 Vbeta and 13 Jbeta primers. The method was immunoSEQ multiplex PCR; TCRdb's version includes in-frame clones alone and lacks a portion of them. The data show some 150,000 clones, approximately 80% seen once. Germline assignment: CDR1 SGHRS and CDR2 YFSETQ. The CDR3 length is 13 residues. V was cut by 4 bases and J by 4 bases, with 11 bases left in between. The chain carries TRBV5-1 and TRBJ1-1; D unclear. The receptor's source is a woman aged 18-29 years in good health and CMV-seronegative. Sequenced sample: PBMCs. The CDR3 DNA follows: TGCGCCAGCAGCGTGGGTAAGAGCACTGAAGCTTTCTTT. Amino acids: CASSVGKSTEAFF.